This T cell receptor (beta chain) was recorded in a study of cytotoxic CD8 clonotypes in ibrutinib-treated CLL (dated by TCRdb to 2020 to 2022). Looking at the study overall: In this cohort, approximately 15 patients were treatment-naive and ten to eleven were relapsed/refractory, while fewer than 18 had unmutated IGHV. Partial responses were observed in 24 patients and complete responses in 2; after a median follow-up of 68 months, remission was maintained in approximately 14 patients and progression was observed in about twelve. Response samples were obtained after a median of 12 months of treatment, with a range of about 6 to 40 months. On average, each sample had approximately 260,000 productive templates and 100,000 or so productive rearrangements. Of the 90 or so people in the trial, about 27 had longitudinal samples available. Cryopreserved peripheral blood mononuclear cells were collected at three points: before therapy, at response, and at either sustained remission or disease progression. All remission and progressive disease samples were collected while patients were still receiving ibrutinib.

Findings and caveats that apply to the study as a whole: Public clonotypes were rare and either shrank or stayed stable during treatment, and the rise in clonality at ibrutinib response reflected expansion of private clonotypes. Sampling times were not matched between sustained-remission and progressing patients, and lymph node repertoires were not studied. Baseline clonality exceeded that of age-matched healthy donors and correlated strongly with circulating CD8+ T-cell counts. Clonality rose at ibrutinib response, remained stable during sustained remission, and dropped back toward baseline at progression.

On a MiSeq, deep resolution sequencing aimed for a depth between 1 in 1 million and 1 in 200,000 T cells, with each clonotype covered roughly 10x on average. TCR beta libraries were generated with the immunoSEQ hsTCRB Kit. The authors' analysis ran thus. ImmunoSEQ Data Assistant and ImmunoSEQ Analyzer were used for data analysis, and V, D and J genes were assigned according to IMGT definitions. Clonality, which ranges from 0 to 1, was calculated as one minus the normalized Shannon entropy of productive rearrangement frequencies. Public clonotype analysis was restricted to overrepresented clonotypes comprising at least 0.05% of each patient's repertoire. About twelve repertoires from age-matched healthy donors, obtained from immuneACCESS, served as clonality controls. TCRdb re-hosts the immuneACCESS table, in-frame sequences only. Its copies lack some clones; in the studies checked, an unresolved V gene accounts for under half of them, and the cause for the rest is not known. The V and J calls and the clone size are those of that table, but D and trimming were determined from the DNA. This sample is represented by roughly 330,000 clones; 67% of them were singletons. The ten largest clonotypes hold roughly 6.7% of the sample.

With regard to this clone: The clone's antigen remains unknown. The input lacks base qualities; no much larger clone sits a single base away.

For TCR beta library preparation, about 2.1 micrograms of genomic DNA were extracted from the cryopreserved PBMCs. Longitudinal blood samples from CLL patients on ibrutinib monotherapy were analyzed using high-throughput TCR beta sequencing. The patients took part in an open-label, single-center phase 2 trial of ibrutinib monotherapy. Measured from the cysteine to the phenylalanine, the CDR3 is 12 residues long. Kept here is only the CDR3 DNA, which spans 36 bases and is read in frame from base 1. V and J lose 8 bases and 4 bases, and a span of 11 bases separates them. The germline V gene encodes CDR1 KGHSH and CDR2 LQKENI.

The chain employs TRBV18 and TRBJ2-5, with TRBD1 perhaps the D gene, on 5 matching bases. The specimen comprised PBMCs, sampled after 36 months of ibrutinib treatment. This TCR was sampled from a human donor with chronic lymphocytic leukemia. The bases are TGTGCCAGCGTTCAGGGTTCAGAGACCCAGTACTTC. Its protein is CASVQGSETQYF.